Below are 8 T cell receptor beta chains sequenced from a single sample in a study of blood T cells in healthy people across ages. Using a J-beta primer mix together with a sample-barcoded 5' primer, a second PCR was run for roughly 7 to 11 cycles. MiXCR, run by TCRdb on the 5' RACE reads, gives a single entry per CDR3 protein. In the table there are 700,000 to 850,000 distinct CDR3 sequences, approximately 53% of which are singletons. The sample comprised blood. The receptors derive from an elderly man in good health.

V gene TRBV5-6 combines with J gene TRBJ2-5, with D possibly TRBD1 on 6 matching bases. V was trimmed by 6 bases and J by 11 bases, leaving 26 bases between them. The CDR3 runs 15 residues. The germline CDR1 and CDR2 sequences are SGHDT and YYEEEE. CDR3 DNA sequence: TGTGCCAGCAACCCTACCGGGACGTCCCCAGGGGAGCAGTACTTC. Its protein product is CASNPTGTSPGEQYF.

This clonotype was detected ten times or more. The chain recombines TRBV27 with TRBJ2-3, with 8 bases fitting TRBD2. The junction had 7 bases not matched to a gene; V was cut back by 5 bases and J by 0 bases. The CDR3 consists of 16 residues. CDR1 MNHEY and CDR2 SMNVEV come from the germline V gene (reference sequence). The CDR3 spells CASSPGGGPSTDTQYF. The CDR3, as DNA: TGTGCCAGCAGTCCCGGGGGGGGGCCAAGCACAGATACGCAGTATTTT.

This clonotype has just a few counts. The rearrangement links TRBV7-2 to TRBJ2-4; D ambiguous. The tail of the sequence fits TRBJ2-7 better, so the J call may be wrong. The CDR3 extends over 11 amino acids. The germline CDR1 and CDR2 sequences are SGHTA and FQGNSA. The CDR3 bases are TGTGCCAGCAGCTGGAAGAACGAGCAGTACTTC. The encoded protein is CASSWKNEQYF.

The rearrangement links TRBV5-1 to TRBJ2-1, with a weak D call TRBD2 (6 bases). V lost 0 bases, J lost 2 bases, and 9 bases lay in between. Germline CDR1 is SGHRS and CDR2 is YFSETQ. The CDR3 is 15 residues long. The CDR3 is CASSLAAGPYNEQFF. CDR3 coding DNA: TGCGCCAGCAGCTTGGCCGCGGGGCCCTACAATGAGCAGTTCTTC.

A few counts support this clonotype. The chain uses TRBV15 and TRBJ2-5, with 9 bases identical to TRBD2. The end of the DNA is better explained by TRBJ2-7, so the J call may be wrong. CDR1 is LNHNV and CDR2 is YYDKDF in the germline V gene (reference sequence). This CDR3 has 15 amino acids. Written as DNA, the CDR3 is TGTGCCACCAGCAGAGGCGGACTAGCGTACTACGAGCAGTACTTC. Amino acid sequence: CATSRGGLAYYEQYF.

The chain uses TRBV3-1 and TRBJ2-3, with TRBD2 identical over 9 bases. CDR1 and CDR2 from the germline V gene are LGHDT and YNNKEL (reference sequence). The CDR3 is made up of 17 amino acids. J lost 4 bases, V lost 0 bases, and 8 bases had no gene match. CDR3 residues: CASSQDWNSGSSDTQYF. The CDR3 coding sequence is TGTGCCAGCAGCCAAGATTGGAATAGCGGGAGCTCAGATACGCAGTATTTT.

The chain employs TRBV27 and TRBJ1-6; possible D gene TRBD1, 5 bases. This CDR3 region has 16 residues. Germline CDR1 is MNHEY and CDR2 is SMNVEV (reference sequence). The V end lost 4 bases, the J end lost 6 bases, and 16 bases lay between the germline ends. DNA for the CDR3: TGTGCCAGCAGTTCCCTCGGACATTTGGCTAATTCACCCCTCCACTTT. Its translation: CASSSLGHLANSPLHF.

The chain carries TRBV20-1 and TRBJ1-5, with 10 bases fitting TRBD1. The V gene end was trimmed by 5 bases and the J gene end by 0 bases; junction bases not matched to a gene: 10. Germline-derived CDR1 and CDR2 are DFQATT and SNEGSKA (reference sequence). The CDR3 length is 17 residues. CDR3 loop: CSARRDRGSDSNQPQHF. CDR3 sequence (DNA): TGCAGTGCTCGCCGGGACAGGGGCAGTGATAGCAATCAGCCCCAGCATTTT.